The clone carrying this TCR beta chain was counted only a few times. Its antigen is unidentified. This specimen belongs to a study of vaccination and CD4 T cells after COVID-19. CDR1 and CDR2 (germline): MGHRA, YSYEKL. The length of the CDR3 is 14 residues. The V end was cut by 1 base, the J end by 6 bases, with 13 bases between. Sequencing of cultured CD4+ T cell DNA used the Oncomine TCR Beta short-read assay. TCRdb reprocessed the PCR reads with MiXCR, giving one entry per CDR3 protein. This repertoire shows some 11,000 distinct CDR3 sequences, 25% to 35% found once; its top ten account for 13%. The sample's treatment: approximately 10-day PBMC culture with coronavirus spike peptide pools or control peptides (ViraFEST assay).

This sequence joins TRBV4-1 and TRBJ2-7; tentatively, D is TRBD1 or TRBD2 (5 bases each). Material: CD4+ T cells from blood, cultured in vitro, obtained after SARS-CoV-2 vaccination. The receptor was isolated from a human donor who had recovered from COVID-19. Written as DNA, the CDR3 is TGCGCCAGCAGCCAAGGGGGACCGCTTTTCGAGCAGTACTTC. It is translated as CASSQGGPLFEQYF.